The 9 T cell receptor beta chains below were found in one sample sequenced in a study of shared clonotypes between healthy human individuals. The repertoire was sequenced with immunoSEQ multiplex PCR; TCRdb's copy has only in-frame clones and lacks some. The sample lists some 2.3 million clones, more than 80% occurring once. Sequencing was carried out using naive CD4+ T cells from PBMCs. Subset noted: CD45RA+ positively selected. The receptors originated from a man aged 18 to 29 in good health. Some clones in this sample may be carry-over from other donors' samples.

The chain uses TRBV6-1 and TRBJ1-1, with 7 nucleotides matching TRBD1. V dropped 3 bases and J dropped 5; count of bases not matched to a gene: 12. This CDR3 region has 16 residues. The germline CDR1 and CDR2 sequences are MNHNS and SASEGT. CDR3 nucleotide sequence: TGTGCCAGCAGTGAGGGCAGGAGGACCAGGGGGACTGAAGCTTTCTTT. Its protein is CASSEGRRTRGTEAFF.

V and J are TRBV4-3 and TRBJ2-1; 8 nucleotides match TRBD1. This CDR3 contains 13 residues. CDR1 is LGHNA, CDR2 YSLEER, per germline. After removal of 4 bases from V and 15 bases from J, the junction contained 11 bases not matched to a gene. The CDR3 region has the DNA TGCGCCAGCAGCCTCATCGTTGACAGGGGACCGTTCTTC. Amino acid sequence: CASSLIVDRGPFF.

This chain connects TRBV30 to TRBJ2-7; 10 positions match TRBD2. CDR1 and CDR2 (germline): GTSNPN, SVGIG (reference sequence). The CDR3 has 14 amino acids. V dropped 0 bases and J dropped 4; count of bases not matched to a gene: 3. DNA for the CDR3: TGTGCCTGGAGTGTAGCGGGAGGGTTTTACGAGCAGTACTTC. Its protein product is CAWSVAGGFYEQYF.

This clone was observed once. This chain connects TRBV2 to TRBJ2-4, with D unclear. The V gene lost 1 base and the J gene lost 9 bases, with 19 bases spanning the gap. From germline, CDR1 is SNHLY and CDR2 FYNNEI. The CDR3 spans 16 residues. The CDR3 region is CASSEGWLVKEFIQYF. The CDR3 nucleotides are TGTGCCAGCAGTGAAGGGTGGCTGGTCAAAGAATTCATTCAGTACTTC.

This chain connects TRBV5-1 to TRBJ2-1; D assignment may be TRBD1 or TRBD2 (5 bases each). V dropped 4 bases and J dropped 2 bases, with 13 bases sitting between them. This CDR3 is built from 15 residues. Germline V gene data show CDR1 as SGHRS and CDR2 as YFSETQ. This CDR3 reads CASSPRDGAYNEQFF. The CDR3 DNA follows: TGCGCCAGCAGCCCCCGGGACGGCGCCTACAATGAGCAGTTCTTC.

The V call is TRBV4-3, the J call TRBJ2-3; 8 bases are shared with TRBD2. The CDR3 covers 16 residues. V gave up 4 bases and J gave up 3 bases; unmatched junction bases: 9. Germline values: CDR1 LGHNA, CDR2 YSLEER. This CDR3 reads CASSPTGGVITDTQYF. Written as DNA, the CDR3 is TGCGCCAGCAGCCCGACGGGAGGGGTAATTACAGATACGCAGTATTTT.

The chain recombines TRBV7-9 with TRBJ2-2; weak D call: TRBD2 (5 bases). V was pared by 8 bases and J by 2 bases, with 18 bases between. CDR1 and CDR2 from the germline V gene are SEHNR and FQNEAQ (reference sequence). This CDR3 has 16 residues. CDR3 nucleotides: TGTGCCAGCCGTCCCCAGCGGAGTCAAAACACCGGGGAGCTGTTTTTT. Translation: CASRPQRSQNTGELFF.

The rearrangement joins TRBV5-6 to TRBJ2-7, with TRBD2 matching 10 bases. CDR1 is SGHDT, CDR2 YYEEEE, per germline. V was pared by 5 bases and J by 1 base, with 6 bases of the junction left unmatched. This CDR3 is 15 amino acids long. The CDR3 region is CASSPLAGESYEQYF. The CDR3 nucleotides are TGTGCCAGCAGTCCTCTAGCGGGGGAGTCCTACGAGCAGTACTTC.

This clone was recorded once. The genes are TRBV9 and TRBJ2-5; 12 bases line up with TRBD2. CDR3 length equals 16 residues. CDR1 is SGDLS, CDR2 YYNGEE, per germline. Trimming took 3 bases from V and 7 from J; bases not matched to a gene: 10. CDR3 region: CASSGSSGRAWGTQYF. CDR3 bases: TGTGCCAGCAGCGGTTCTAGCGGGAGGGCCTGGGGGACCCAGTACTTC.